This T cell receptor beta chain was profiled in a study of shared clonotypes between healthy human individuals. This clone showed up just once. What it binds is unknown. Genomic DNA (from each subset) was split evenly across several immunoSEQ plates. The DNA input per sorted-subset replicate PCR was roughly 180 ng, corresponding to tens of thousands of T cell genomes. Sequenced by immunoSEQ multiplex PCR; TCRdb stores in-frame clones only, minus some. The top ten hold 0.13% of the sample, which has about 2 million clones, 85% to 95% seen once. Study-level points and caveats: Sequencing depth was predicted to influence how clonotypes are shared among donors. Compared with memory subsets, naive subsets generally had larger estimated richness.

This CDR3 is 15 amino acids long. The V end was cut by 3 bases, the J end by 2 bases, with 13 bases between. Germline CDR1 reads SGHRS; CDR2 reads YFSETQ. This clonotype originated in a man aged 18 to 35 in good health. The sequenced sample consisted of naive CD4+ T cells sorted from blood. The subset is: CD45RA+ positively selected. The gene calls are TRBV5-1 and TRBJ2-3; D gene uncertain. The CDR3: CASSWPRANTDTQYF. The CDR3 nucleotides read TGCGCCAGCAGCTGGCCCCGAGCGAACACAGATACGCAGTATTTT.